These T cell receptor beta chains were read from a single sample in a study of vaccination effects on CD4 cells after COVID-19. These receptors' targets are unknown. Generated by immunoSEQ multiplex PCR, the TCRdb table keeps only in-frame clones and is missing some. The repertoire holds over 25,000 clones, with roughly 70% as singletons. The source material was CD4+ T cells from PBMCs cultured with HCoV-NL63 spike peptides, sampled before COVID-19 vaccination. The receptors were sampled from a human donor who received a COVID-19 vaccine. CDR3s include the opening cysteine and the closing phenylalanine or tryptophan. D genes are given only for firm matches. Size tells how often a clone was seen (once, few, many) or the class of an expanded clone, and some rows leave it out.

v_call	j_call	d_call	clone_size	cdr3_nt	cdr3_aa
TRBV4-1	TRBJ2-3	TRBD2	few	TGCGCCAGCAGCCAAGGGAAAAGCGGGGCCCAGAGCACAGATACGCAGTATTTT	CASSQGKSGAQSTDTQYF
TRBV24-1	TRBJ1-1	TRBD1	NA	TGTGCCACCGAAGACAGGGGGAACACTGAAGCTTTCTTT	CATEDRGNTEAFF
TRBV4-1	TRBJ1-4	NA	NA	TGCGCCAGCAGCCAAGGGGTGGGCCCCTGGGGTGAAAAACTGTTTTTT	CASSQGVGPWGEKLFF
TRBV3-1/TRBV3-2	TRBJ2-5	NA	NA	TGTGCCAGCAGCCCCCGCGCGGGGGCCGCCTCGGTGACCCAGTACTTC	CASSPRAGAASVTQYF
TRBV29-1	TRBJ2-2	NA	NA	TGCAGCGTTGGCGGGACCGGGGAGCTGTTTTTT	CSVGGTGELFF
TRBV7-2	TRBJ2-5	NA	once	TGTGCCAGCAGCTTATCTGCTTGGGGTTCGGGCCAAGAGACCCAGTACTTC	CASSLSAWGSGQETQYF
TRBV11-2	TRBJ1-6	NA	few	TGTGCCAGCAGCTTAGATCCCGGGGCAAATTCACCCCTCCACTTT	CASSLDPGANSPLHF
TRBV24-1	TRBJ2-6	NA	once	TGTGCCACCAGTGAGCCTGGGGCCAACGTCCTGACTTTC	CATSEPGANVLTF
TRBV25-1	TRBJ2-5	NA	NA	TGTGCCAGCAGTGAATTCGTGGGGACCCAGTACTTC	CASSEFVGTQYF
TRBV12-5	TRBJ1-4	NA	NA	TGTGCTAGTGGTTTGGTCCTCGGGGTACGGCTTAATGAAAAACTGTTTTTT	CASGLVLGVRLNEKLFF
TRBV4-2	TRBJ1-4	NA	NA	TGTGCCAGCAGCCAGGGGGTCCGTAATGAAAAACTGTTTTTT	CASSQGVRNEKLFF
TRBV18	TRBJ1-2	NA	NA	TGTGCCAGCTCACCACCCCCAGGGCAGGGTGGCTACACCTTC	CASSPPPGQGGYTF
TRBV5-1	TRBJ2-5	NA	NA	TGCGCCAGCAGCTTGGCCGAGTCTAGCGTACAAGAGACCCAGTACTTC	CASSLAESSVQETQYF
TRBV30	TRBJ1-5	TRBD1	NA	TGTGCCTGGAGCTCGGGACAGGGGCCCCAGCATTTT	CAWSSGQGPQHF
TRBV4-2	TRBJ2-1	TRBD2	NA	TGTGCCAGCAGCCAAATGCCCCTAGCGGGAGTCGGAAATGAGCAGTTCTTC	CASSQMPLAGVGNEQFF
TRBV28	TRBJ2-7	NA	NA	TGTGCCAGCAGTCTAGCAGGGTCCGAGCAGTACTTC	CASSLAGSEQYF
TRBV5-4	TRBJ1-4	NA	NA	TGTGCCAGCAGCTCCGGGGGTGAAAAACTGTTTTTT	CASSSGGEKLFF
TRBV7-9	TRBJ2-1	TRBD1	NA	TGTGCCAGCAGCCCCTGGACAGGGGGCTCTGGCAATGAGCAGTTCTTC	CASSPWTGGSGNEQFF
TRBV4-3	TRBJ2-7	TRBD1	NA	TGCGCCAGCAGCCAAGAAGGACGGACAGGAGCCTACGAGCAGTACTTC	CASSQEGRTGAYEQYF
TRBV6-1	TRBJ2-7	NA	NA	TGTGCCAGCAGTGAAGTTGGCAGCAGACACCCCTACGAGCAGTACTTC	CASSEVGSRHPYEQYF
TRBV11-2	TRBJ2-1	TRBD2	NA	TGTGCCAACAGCGGGGGGTTGAGCTCCTACAATGAGCAGTTCTTC	CANSGGLSSYNEQFF
TRBV28	TRBJ1-5	TRBD1	NA	TGTGCCAGCAGTTCCTGGACAGGGGGTAGCAATCAGCCCCAGCATTTT	CASSSWTGGSNQPQHF
TRBV28	TRBJ1-4	NA	NA	TGTGCCAGCAGTTTCGGGCAGGGGTACGAAAAACTGTTTTTT	CASSFGQGYEKLFF
TRBV11-2	TRBJ2-3	TRBD2	NA	TGTGCCAGCAGCTTAGCTCCTAGCGGGGGGACCACAGATACGCAGTATTTT	CASSLAPSGGTTDTQYF
TRBV28	TRBJ2-3	NA	NA	TGTGCCTCATCCTGGGCCCAACGCGATACGCAGTATTTT	CASSWAQRDTQYF
TRBV2	TRBJ1-6	NA	few	TGTGCCAGCAGGGGGTTTCTGGATTCACCCCTCCACTTT	CASRGFLDSPLHF
TRBV4-1	TRBJ1-1	NA	NA	TGCGCCAGCAGCCAAGTAGGCACTGAAGCTTTCTTT	CASSQVGTEAFF
TRBV27	TRBJ1-2	TRBD1	medium-sized	TGTGCCAGCAGTTTAGGGGGGGGACAGGGGAACTATGGCTACACCTTC	CASSLGGGQGNYGYTF
TRBV28	TRBJ2-7	NA	NA	TGTGCCAGCAGTGCCAAATCGAGGTACGAGCAGTACTTC	CASSAKSRYEQYF
TRBV5-6	TRBJ1-1	TRBD1	once	TGTGCCAGCAGCCTTGGGACAGATTATTCTGAAGCTTTCTTT	CASSLGTDYSEAFF
TRBV3-1/TRBV3-2	TRBJ1-1	NA	NA	TGTGCCAGCAGCCAGGTGCCACAGAGTCCTGAAGCTTTCTTT	CASSQVPQSPEAFF